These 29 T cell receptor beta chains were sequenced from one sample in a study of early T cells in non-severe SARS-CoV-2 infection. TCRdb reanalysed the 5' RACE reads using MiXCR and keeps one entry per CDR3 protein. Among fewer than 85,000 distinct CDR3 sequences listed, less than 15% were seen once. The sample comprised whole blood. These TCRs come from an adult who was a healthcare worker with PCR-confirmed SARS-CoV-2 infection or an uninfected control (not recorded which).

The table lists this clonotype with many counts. The CDR3 region is CASSWTGDEQYF. The CDR3 coding sequence is TGTGCCAGTAGCTGGACAGGGGACGAGCAGTACTTC. The rearrangement joins TRBV19 to TRBJ2-7, with 9 bases fitting TRBD1. The ends lost 6 bases at V and 5 bases at J; junction bases unmatched: 2. The CDR3 is 12 residues long. Germline V CDR1 and CDR2: LNHDA, SQIVND (reference sequence).

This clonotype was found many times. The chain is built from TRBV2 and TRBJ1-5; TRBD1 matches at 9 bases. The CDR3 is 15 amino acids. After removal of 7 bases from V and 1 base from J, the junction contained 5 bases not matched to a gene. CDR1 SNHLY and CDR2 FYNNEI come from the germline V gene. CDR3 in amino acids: CASKTQGASNQPQHF. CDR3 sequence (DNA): TGTGCCAGCAAAACACAGGGGGCCAGCAATCAGCCCCAGCATTTT.

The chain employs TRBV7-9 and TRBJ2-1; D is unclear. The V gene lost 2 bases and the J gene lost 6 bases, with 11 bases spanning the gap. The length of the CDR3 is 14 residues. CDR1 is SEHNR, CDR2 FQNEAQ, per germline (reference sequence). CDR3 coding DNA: TGTGCCAGCAGCTTAAAAGGATTCTTCAATGAGCAGTTCTTC. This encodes CASSLKGFFNEQFF.

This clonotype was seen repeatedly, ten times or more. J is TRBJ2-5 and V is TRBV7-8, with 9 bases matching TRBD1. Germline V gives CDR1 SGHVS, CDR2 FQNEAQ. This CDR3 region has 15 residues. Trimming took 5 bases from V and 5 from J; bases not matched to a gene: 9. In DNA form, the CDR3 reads TGTGCCAGCAGCCGAGGTCCGGGACAGGGCGAGACCCAGTACTTC. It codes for CASSRGPGQGETQYF. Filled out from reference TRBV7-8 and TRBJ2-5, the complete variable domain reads GAGVSQSPRYKVAKRGQDVALRCDPISGHVSLFWYQQALGQGPEFLTYFQNEAQLDKSGLPSDRFFAERPEGSVSTLKIQRTQQEDSAVYLCASSRGPGQGETQYFGPGTRLLVL.

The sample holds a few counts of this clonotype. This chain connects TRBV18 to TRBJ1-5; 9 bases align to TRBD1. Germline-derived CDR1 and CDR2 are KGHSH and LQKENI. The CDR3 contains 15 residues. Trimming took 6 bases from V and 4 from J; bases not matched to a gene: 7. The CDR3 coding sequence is TGTGCCAGCTCCCGAGGGACAGGGCCTAATCAGCCCCAGCATTTT. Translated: CASSRGTGPNQPQHF.

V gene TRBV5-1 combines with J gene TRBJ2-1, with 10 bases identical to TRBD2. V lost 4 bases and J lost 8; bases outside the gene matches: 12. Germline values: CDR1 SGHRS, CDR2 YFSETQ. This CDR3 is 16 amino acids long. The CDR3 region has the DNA TGCGCCAGCAGCCCCTTCTTTAGCGGGGGGCTCGATGAGCAGTTCTTC. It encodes CASSPFFSGGLDEQFF.

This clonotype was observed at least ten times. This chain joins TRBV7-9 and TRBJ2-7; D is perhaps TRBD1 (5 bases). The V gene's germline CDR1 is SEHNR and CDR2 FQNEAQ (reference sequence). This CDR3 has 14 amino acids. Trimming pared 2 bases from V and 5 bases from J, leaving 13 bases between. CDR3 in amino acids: CASSLNQGVDEQYF. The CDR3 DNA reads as TGTGCCAGCAGCTTAAATCAGGGTGTGGACGAGCAGTACTTC.

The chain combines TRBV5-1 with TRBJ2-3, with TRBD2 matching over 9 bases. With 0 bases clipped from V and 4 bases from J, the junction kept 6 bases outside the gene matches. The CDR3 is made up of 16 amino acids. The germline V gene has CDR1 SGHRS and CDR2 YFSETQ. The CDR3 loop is CASSLETSGGADTQYF. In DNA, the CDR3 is TGCGCCAGCAGCTTGGAGACTAGCGGAGGGGCAGATACGCAGTATTTT.

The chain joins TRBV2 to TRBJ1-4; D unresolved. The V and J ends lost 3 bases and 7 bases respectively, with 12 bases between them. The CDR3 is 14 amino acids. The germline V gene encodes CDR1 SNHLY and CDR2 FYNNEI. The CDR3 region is CASSEHKVAEKLFF. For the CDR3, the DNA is TGTGCCAGCAGTGAGCATAAGGTTGCTGAAAAACTGTTTTTT.

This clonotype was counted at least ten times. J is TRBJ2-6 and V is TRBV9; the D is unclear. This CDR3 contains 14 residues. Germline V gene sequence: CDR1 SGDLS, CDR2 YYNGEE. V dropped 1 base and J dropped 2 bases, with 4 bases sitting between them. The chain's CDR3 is CASSVRAGANVLTF. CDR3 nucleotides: TGTGCCAGCAGCGTACGAGCTGGGGCCAACGTCCTGACTTTC.

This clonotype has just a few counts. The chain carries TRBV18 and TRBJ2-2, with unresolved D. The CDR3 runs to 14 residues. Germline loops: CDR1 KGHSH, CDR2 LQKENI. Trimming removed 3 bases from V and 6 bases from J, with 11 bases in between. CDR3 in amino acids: CASSPSGPPGELFF. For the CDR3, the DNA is TGTGCCAGCTCACCGTCCGGGCCCCCCGGGGAGCTGTTTTTT.

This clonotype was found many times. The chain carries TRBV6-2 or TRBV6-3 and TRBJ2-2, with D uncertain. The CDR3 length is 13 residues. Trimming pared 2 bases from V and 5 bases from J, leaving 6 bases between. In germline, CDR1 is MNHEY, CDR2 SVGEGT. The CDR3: CASSYALTGELFF. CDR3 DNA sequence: TGTGCCAGCAGTTACGCGTTGACCGGGGAGCTGTTTTTT.

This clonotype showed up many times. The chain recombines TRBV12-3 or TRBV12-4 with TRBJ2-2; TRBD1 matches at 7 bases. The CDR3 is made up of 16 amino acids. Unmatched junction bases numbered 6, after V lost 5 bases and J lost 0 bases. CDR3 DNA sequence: TGTGCCAGCAGTCCGATAGGGGGCGCGAACACCGGGGAGCTGTTTTTT. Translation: CASSPIGGANTGELFF.

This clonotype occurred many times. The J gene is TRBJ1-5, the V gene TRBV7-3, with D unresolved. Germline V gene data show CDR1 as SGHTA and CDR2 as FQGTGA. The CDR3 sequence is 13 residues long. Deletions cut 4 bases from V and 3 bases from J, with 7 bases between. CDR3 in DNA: TGTGCCAGCAGCTACGGGGTCAATCAGCCCCAGCATTTT. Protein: CASSYGVNQPQHF.

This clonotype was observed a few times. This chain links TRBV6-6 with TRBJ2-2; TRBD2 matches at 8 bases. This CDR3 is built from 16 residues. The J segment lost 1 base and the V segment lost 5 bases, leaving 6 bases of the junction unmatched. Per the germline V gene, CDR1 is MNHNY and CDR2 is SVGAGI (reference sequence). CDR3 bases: TGTGCCAGCAGTCCGCAACGGGGGGGGAACACCGGGGAGCTGTTTTTT. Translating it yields CASSPQRGGNTGELFF.

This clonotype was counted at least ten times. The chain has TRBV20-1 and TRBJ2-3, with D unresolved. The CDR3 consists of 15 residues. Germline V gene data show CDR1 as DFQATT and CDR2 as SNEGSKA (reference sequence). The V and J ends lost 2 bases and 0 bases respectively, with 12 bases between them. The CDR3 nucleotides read TGCAGTGCTAGACGGGCCATGGCTAGCACAGATACGCAGTATTTT. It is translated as CSARRAMASTDTQYF.

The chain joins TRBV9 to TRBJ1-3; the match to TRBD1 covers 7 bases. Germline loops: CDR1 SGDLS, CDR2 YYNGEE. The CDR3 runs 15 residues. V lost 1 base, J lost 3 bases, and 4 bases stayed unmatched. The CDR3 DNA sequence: TGTGCCAGCAGCGTAAGCCGGGACAGTGGAAACACCATATATTTT. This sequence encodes CASSVSRDSGNTIYF.

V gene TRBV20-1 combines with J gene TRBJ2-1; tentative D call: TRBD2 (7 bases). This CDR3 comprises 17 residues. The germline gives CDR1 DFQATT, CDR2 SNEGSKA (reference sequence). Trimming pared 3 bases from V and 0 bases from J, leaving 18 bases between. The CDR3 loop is CSASKGGGWSSYNEQFF. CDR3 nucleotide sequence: TGCAGTGCTAGTAAGGGAGGGGGTTGGAGCTCCTACAATGAGCAGTTCTTC.

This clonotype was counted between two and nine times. The CDR3 DNA follows: TGTGCCTGGAGTGTAGGTAGCGGGAGGTTCGATACGCAGTATTTT. Protein: CAWSVGSGRFDTQYF. This sequence joins TRBV30 and TRBJ2-3; 10 bases match TRBD2. CDR3 length equals 15 residues. CDR1 is GTSNPN and CDR2 is SVGIG in the germline V gene (reference sequence). V gave up 0 bases and J gave up 6 bases; unmatched junction bases: 6.

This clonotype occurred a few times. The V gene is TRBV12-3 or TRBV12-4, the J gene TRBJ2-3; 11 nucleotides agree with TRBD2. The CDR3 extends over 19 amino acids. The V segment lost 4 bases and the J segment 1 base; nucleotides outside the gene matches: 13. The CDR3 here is CASSSLPSGGSFGTDTQYF. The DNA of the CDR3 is TGTGCCAGCAGTTCTCTCCCTAGCGGGGGGTCCTTCGGCACAGATACGCAGTATTTT.

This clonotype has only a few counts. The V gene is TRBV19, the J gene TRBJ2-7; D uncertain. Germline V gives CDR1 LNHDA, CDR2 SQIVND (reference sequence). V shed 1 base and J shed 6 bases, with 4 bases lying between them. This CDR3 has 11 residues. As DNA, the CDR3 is TGTGCCAGTAGTATAGGAACCGAGCAGTACTTC. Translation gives CASSIGTEQYF.

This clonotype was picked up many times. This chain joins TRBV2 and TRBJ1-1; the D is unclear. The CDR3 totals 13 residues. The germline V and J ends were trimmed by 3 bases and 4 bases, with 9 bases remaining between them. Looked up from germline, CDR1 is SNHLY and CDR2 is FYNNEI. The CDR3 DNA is TGTGCCAGCAGTGACGGTAAGGTCACTGAAGCTTTCTTT. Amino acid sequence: CASSDGKVTEAFF.

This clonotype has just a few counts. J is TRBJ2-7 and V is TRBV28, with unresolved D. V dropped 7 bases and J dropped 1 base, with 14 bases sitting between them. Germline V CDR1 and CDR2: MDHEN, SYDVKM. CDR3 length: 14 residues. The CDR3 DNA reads TGTGCCAGCAAGAGAGCTTTCCTTTCCTACGAGCAGTACTTC. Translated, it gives CASKRAFLSYEQYF.

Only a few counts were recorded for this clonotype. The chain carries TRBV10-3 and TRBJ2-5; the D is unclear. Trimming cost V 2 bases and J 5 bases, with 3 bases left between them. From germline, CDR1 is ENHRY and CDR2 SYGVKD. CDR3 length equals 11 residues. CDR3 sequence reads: CAISERETQYF. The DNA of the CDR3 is TGTGCCATCAGTGAGAGGGAGACCCAGTACTTC.

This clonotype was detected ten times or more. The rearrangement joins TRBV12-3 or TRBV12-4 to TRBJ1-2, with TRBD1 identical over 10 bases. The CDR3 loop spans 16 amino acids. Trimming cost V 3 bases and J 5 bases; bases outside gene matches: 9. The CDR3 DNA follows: TGTGCCAGCAGTTTGTTTATGACAGGGGGCTTGTATGGCTACACCTTC. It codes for CASSLFMTGGLYGYTF.

DNA for the CDR3: TGTGCCAGCAGTTTGGGGGGGGTCTACAATGAGCAGTTCTTC. It specifies CASSLGGVYNEQFF. The rearrangement links TRBV12-3 or TRBV12-4 to TRBJ2-1; 7 bases match TRBD2. With V trimmed by 3 bases and J by 3 bases, 2 bases remained unmatched. There are 14 residues in the CDR3.

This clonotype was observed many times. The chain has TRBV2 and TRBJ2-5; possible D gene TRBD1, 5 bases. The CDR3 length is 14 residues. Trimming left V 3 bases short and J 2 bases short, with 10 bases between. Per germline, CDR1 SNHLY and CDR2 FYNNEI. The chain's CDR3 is CASSDHNRQETQYF. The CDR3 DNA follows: TGTGCCAGCAGTGATCATAACAGGCAAGAGACCCAGTACTTC. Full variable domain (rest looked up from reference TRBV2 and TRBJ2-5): EPEVTQTPSHQVTQMGQEVILRCVPISNHLYFYWYRQILGQKVEFLVSFYNNEISEKSEIFDDQFSVERPDGSNFTLKIRSTKLEDSAMYFCASSDHNRQETQYFGPGTRLLVL.

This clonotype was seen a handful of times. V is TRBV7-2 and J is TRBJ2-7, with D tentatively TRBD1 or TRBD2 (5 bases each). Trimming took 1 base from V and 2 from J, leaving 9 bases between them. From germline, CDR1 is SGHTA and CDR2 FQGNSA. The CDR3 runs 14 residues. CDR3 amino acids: CASSLGWGPYEQYF. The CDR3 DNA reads TGTGCCAGCAGCTTAGGTTGGGGACCCTACGAGCAGTACTTC.

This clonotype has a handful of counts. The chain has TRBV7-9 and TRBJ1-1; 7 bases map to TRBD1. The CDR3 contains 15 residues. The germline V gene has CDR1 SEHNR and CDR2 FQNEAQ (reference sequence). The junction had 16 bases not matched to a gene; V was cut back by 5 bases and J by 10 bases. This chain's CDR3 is CASSPIGAGGAIAFF. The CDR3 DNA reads TGTGCCAGCAGCCCCATCGGGGCAGGGGGGGCGATAGCTTTCTTT.